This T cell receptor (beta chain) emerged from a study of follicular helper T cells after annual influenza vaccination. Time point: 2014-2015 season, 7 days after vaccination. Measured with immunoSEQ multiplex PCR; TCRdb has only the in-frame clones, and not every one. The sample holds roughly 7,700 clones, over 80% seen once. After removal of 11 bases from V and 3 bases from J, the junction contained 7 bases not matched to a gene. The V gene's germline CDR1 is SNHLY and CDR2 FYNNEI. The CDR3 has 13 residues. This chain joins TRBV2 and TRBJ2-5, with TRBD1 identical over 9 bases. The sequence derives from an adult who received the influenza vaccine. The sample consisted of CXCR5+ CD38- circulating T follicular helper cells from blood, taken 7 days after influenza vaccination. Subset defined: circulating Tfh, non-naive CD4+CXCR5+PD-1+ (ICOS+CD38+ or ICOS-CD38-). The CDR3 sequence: CAGNRGREETQYF. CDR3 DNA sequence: TGTGCCGGAAACAGGGGGCGGGAAGAGACCCAGTACTTC. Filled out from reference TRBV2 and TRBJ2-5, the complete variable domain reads EPEVTQTPSHQVTQMGQEVILRCVPISNHLYFYWYRQILGQKVEFLVSFYNNEISEKSEIFDDQFSVERPDGSNFTLKIRSTKLEDSAMYFCAGNRGREETQYFGPGTRLLVL.